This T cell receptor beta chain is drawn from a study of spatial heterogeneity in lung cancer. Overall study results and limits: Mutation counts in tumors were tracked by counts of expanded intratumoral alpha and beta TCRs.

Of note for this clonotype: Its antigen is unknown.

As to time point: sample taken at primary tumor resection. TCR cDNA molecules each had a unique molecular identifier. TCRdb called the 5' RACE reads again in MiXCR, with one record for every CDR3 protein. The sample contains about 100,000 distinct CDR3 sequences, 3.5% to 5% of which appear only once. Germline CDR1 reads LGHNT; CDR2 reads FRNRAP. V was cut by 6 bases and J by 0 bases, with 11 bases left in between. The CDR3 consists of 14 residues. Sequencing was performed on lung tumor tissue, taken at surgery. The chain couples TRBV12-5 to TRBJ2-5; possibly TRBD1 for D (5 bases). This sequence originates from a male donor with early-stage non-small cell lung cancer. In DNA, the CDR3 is TGTGCTAGTGGACCCGGACATTACCAAGAGACCCAGTACTTC. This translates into CASGPGHYQETQYF.